This T cell receptor (beta chain) emerged from a study of shared clonotypes between healthy human individuals. The wider study: Aged 18 to 49, the donors were two women and a few men.

Broader study findings: Among donors, the sharing of clonotypes was expected to be influenced by sequencing depth. A handful of donors shared approximately 5% of their naive CD4 clonotypes.

A remark on this clone: The antigen is not known.

The study ran the assay at deep level. Sequenced by immunoSEQ multiplex PCR; TCRdb stores in-frame clones only, minus some. Of more than 2 million clones listed, less than 95% are singletons. Terminally differentiated effector memory CD45RA+ cells were excluded from the naive CD8 cells, which were CD45RO-negative and positively selected for CCR7. Per the germline V gene, CDR1 is MNHNS and CDR2 is SASEGT. The CDR3 spans 17 residues. Trimming cost V 3 bases and J 4 bases; bases outside gene matches: 11. Sequenced: naive CD8+ T cells sorted from blood. This TCR came from a man aged 18 to 29 in good health. The chain has TRBV6-1 and TRBJ1-5; 8 nucleotides match TRBD1. DNA for the CDR3: TGTGCCAGCAGTGATGAGGTCAGGGGGCAACGGAATCAGCCCCAGCATTTT. It translates to CASSDEVRGQRNQPQHF.